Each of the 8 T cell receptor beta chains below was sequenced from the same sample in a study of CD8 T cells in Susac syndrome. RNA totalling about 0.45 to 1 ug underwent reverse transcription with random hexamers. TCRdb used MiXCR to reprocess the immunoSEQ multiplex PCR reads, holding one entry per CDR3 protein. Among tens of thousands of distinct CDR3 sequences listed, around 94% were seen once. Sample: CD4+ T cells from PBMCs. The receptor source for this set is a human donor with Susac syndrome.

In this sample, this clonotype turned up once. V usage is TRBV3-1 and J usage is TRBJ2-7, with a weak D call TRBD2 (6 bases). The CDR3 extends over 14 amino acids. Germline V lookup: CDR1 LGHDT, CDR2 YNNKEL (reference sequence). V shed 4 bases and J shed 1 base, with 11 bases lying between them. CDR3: CASSRGTVSYEQYF. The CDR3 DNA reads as TGTGCCAGCAGCCGCGGGACGGTTTCCTACGAGCAGTACTTC.

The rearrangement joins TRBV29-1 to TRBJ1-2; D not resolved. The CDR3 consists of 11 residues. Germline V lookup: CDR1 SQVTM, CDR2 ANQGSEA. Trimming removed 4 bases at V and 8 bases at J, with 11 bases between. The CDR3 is CSVGSDAGYTF. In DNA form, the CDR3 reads TGCAGCGTTGGGTCGGACGCGGGCTACACCTTC.

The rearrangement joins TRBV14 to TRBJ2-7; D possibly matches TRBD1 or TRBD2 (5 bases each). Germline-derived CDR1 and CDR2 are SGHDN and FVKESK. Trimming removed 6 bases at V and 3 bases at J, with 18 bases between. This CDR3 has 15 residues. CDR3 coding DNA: TGTGCCAGCAGTTATATGGGGGACGGAGGCTACGAGCAGTACTTC. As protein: CASSYMGDGGYEQYF.

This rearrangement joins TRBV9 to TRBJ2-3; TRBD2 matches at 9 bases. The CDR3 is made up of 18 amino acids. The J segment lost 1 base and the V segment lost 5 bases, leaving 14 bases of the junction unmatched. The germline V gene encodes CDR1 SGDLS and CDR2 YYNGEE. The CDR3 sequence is CASSYRGVAGDRTDTQYF. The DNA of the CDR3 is TGTGCCAGCAGTTACCGTGGGGTAGCGGGGGACCGCACAGATACGCAGTATTTT. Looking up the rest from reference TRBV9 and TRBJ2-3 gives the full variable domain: DSGVTQTPKHLITATGQRVTLRCSPRSGDLSVYWYQQSLDQGLQFLIQYYNGEERAKGNILERFSAQQFPDLHSELNLSSLELGDSALYFCASSYRGVAGDRTDTQYFGPGTRLTVL.

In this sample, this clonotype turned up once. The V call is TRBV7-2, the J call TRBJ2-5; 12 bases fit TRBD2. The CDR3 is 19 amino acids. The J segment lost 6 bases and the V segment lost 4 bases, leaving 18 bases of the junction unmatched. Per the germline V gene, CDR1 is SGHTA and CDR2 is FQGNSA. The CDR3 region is CASSSTPSGGARRPKTQYF. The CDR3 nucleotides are TGTGCCAGCAGCTCAACTCCTAGCGGGGGGGCTAGGAGGCCGAAGACCCAGTACTTC.

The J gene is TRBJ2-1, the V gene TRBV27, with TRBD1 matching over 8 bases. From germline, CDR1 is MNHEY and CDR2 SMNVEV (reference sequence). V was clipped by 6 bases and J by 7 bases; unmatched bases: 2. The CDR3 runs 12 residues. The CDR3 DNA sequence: TGTGCCAGCAGCGACAGGGGAAATGAGCAGTTCTTC. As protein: CASSDRGNEQFF.

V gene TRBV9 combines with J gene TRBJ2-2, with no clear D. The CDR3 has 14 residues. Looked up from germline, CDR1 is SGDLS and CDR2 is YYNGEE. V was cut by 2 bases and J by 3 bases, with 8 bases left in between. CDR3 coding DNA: TGTGCCAGCAGCGTTCTAACGGACACCGGGGAGCTGTTTTTT. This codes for CASSVLTDTGELFF.

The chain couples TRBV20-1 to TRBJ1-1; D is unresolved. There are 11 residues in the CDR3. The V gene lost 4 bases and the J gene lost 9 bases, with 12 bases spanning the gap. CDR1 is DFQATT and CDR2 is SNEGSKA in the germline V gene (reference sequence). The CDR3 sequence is CSATHGPQAFF. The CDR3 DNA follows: TGCAGTGCTACCCACGGCCCCCAAGCTTTCTTT.